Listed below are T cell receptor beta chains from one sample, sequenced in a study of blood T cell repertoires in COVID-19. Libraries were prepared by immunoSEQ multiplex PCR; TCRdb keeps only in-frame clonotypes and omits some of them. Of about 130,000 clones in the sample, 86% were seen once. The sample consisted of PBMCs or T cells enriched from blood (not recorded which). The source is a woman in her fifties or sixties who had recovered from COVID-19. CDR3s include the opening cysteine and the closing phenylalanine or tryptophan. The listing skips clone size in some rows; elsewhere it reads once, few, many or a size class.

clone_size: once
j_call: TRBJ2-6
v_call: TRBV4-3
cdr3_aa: CASSQEGGGSGANVLTF

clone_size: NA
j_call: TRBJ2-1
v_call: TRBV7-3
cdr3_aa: CASSLTPSGGVYEQFF

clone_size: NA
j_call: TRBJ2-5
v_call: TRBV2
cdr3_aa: CASSDLRSGGKQETQYF

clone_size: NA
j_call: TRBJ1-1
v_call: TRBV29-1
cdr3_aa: CSSSIGQGNTEAFF

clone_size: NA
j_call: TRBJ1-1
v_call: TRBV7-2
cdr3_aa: CASSSDRGTEAFF

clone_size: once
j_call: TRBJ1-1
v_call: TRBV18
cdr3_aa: CASSPAGMNTEAFF

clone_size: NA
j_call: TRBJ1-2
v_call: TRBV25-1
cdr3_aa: CASSDPQLQSTGPSGYTF

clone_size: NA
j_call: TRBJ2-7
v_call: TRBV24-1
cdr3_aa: CATSDHLGTGSYEQYF

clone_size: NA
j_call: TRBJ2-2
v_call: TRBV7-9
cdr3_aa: CASSLATRTGELFF

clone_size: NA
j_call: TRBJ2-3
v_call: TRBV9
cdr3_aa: CASSVALAADTQYF

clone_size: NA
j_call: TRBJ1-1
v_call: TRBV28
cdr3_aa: CASSFSRGFMNTEAFF

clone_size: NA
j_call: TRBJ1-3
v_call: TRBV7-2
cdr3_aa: CASSLPRGLGNTIYF

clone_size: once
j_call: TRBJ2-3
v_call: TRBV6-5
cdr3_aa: CASSKQTGSTDTQYF

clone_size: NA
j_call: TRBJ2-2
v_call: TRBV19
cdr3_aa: CASSRDIFNTGELFF

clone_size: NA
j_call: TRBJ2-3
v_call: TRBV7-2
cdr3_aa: CATPGTGVSDTQYF

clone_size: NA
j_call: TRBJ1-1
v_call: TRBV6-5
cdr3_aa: CASSRGRQRNTEAFF

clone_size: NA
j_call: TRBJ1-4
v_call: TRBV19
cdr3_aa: CASKKGAGEKLFF

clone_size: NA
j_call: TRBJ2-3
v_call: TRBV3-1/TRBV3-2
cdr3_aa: CASSQGRIAGGRSTDTQYF

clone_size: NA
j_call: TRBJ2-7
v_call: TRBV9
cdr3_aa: CASSELPGQGQGEQYF

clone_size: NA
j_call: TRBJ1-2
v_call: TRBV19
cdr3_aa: CASSITGQGSFGYTF